This T cell receptor (beta chain) was sequenced during a study of radiotherapy plus CTLA-4 blockade in lung cancer listed by TCRdb under 2018. About the investigation overall: Objective responses were observed in 18% of enrolled patients, and disease control was achieved in approximately 32%.

This clone was observed a single time. Its cognate antigen has yet to be identified. Within one base of it there is no much larger clone, and no base qualities were kept. The germline V gene supplies CDR1 SGHTA and CDR2 FQGNSA. V and J lose 0 bases and 6 bases, and a span of 9 bases separates them. The CDR3, from cysteine to phenylalanine, totals 13 residues. The read is trimmed to its CDR3 DNA, 39 bases read in frame from base 1. What the study reported, not specific to this receptor: TCR clones derived from tumors expanded in peripheral blood after treatment with radiotherapy and ipilimumab. Early dynamic changes in blood T cell clones, together with increased serum interferon-beta after radiation, were reported as the strongest predictors of response.

The study evaluated CTLA-4 blockade (ipilimumab) given together with focal radiation therapy in patients who had chemo-refractory metastatic non-small-cell lung cancer. Libraries were prepared through the immunoSEQ multiplex PCR assay. Sourced from immuneACCESS, this table was stored by TCRdb with only in-frame sequences that have V and J called. A share of the clones is absent; for the studies checked, an unresolved V gene accounts for under half, and the remainder has no known explanation. The sample table records tens of thousands of clones; over 60% of these occur just once. 2.6% of the sample is held by the ten biggest clonotypes.

Here the chain combines TRBV7-2 and TRBJ2-7, with the D segment identity uncertain. The sequenced sample was peripheral blood, obtained from a patient treated with radiotherapy plus ipilimumab. The origin of this receptor is a human donor with non-small cell lung cancer whose response to radiotherapy plus ipilimumab could not be evaluated. The CDR3 corresponds to CASSLAFGGEQYF. The nucleotide sequence is given as TGTGCCAGCAGCTTAGCTTTTGGCGGCGAGCAGTACTTC. Where the CDR3 stops, the reference TRBV7-2 and TRBJ2-7 genes take over; the full variable domain is GAGVSQSPSNKVTEKGKDVELRCDPISGHTALYWYRQSLGQGLEFLIYFQGNSAPDKSGLPSDRFSAERTGGSVSTLTIQRTQQEDSAVYLCASSLAFGGEQYFGPGTRLTVT.